Listed below are T cell receptor beta chains from one sample, sequenced in a study of cytomegalovirus exposure and HLA in healthy donors. Clones were sequenced by immunoSEQ multiplex PCR, and TCRdb holds only the in-frame ones, with some missing. Here the sample spans roughly 140,000 clones, 78% being singletons. Sequencing was carried out using PBMCs. The receptor set was obtained from a male donor in good health and CMV-seronegative. CDR3s include the opening cysteine and the closing phenylalanine or tryptophan. A D gene is named only where the DNA matches it firmly. Clone size appears in some rows only: once, few, many, or a class for an expanded clone.

.	16	TRBV18	once	TRBJ1-2	CASSPPDGGYANGYTF	TGTGCCAGCTCACCACCGGACGGGGGGTACGCGAATGGCTACACCTTC
TRBD1	12	TRBV6-1	few	TRBJ1-2	CASSGGQTGYTF	TGTGCCAGCAGTGGGGGACAGACTGGCTACACCTTC
TRBD1	14	TRBV9	.	TRBJ2-7	CASSVEGQSYEQYF	TGTGCCAGCAGCGTAGAGGGACAGTCCTACGAGCAGTACTTC
.	17	TRBV2	.	TRBJ1-2	CASSEDRDEKFDYGYTF	TGTGCCAGCAGTGAAGACAGGGATGAGAAATTTGACTATGGCTACACCTTC
.	14	TRBV19	once	TRBJ2-1	CASSISGSHNEQFF	TGTGCCAGTAGTATTTCAGGCAGCCACAATGAGCAGTTCTTC
.	11	TRBV5-1	.	TRBJ2-3	CASSQVDTQYF	TGCGCCAGCAGTCAGGTGGATACGCAGTATTTT
.	15	TRBV7-9	.	TRBJ1-2	CASSLGGVTQGGYTF	TGTGCCAGCAGCTTAGGTGGGGTTACACAGGGTGGCTACACCTTC
TRBD1	14	TRBV7-3	.	TRBJ1-1	CASSFRGQGTEAFF	TGTGCCAGCAGCTTCCGGGGACAGGGGACTGAAGCTTTCTTT
.	11	TRBV20-1	.	TRBJ1-1	CSAQGSTEAFF	TGCAGTGCTCAGGGCAGCACTGAAGCTTTCTTT
.	13	TRBV10-3	.	TRBJ2-7	CASKRGRSYEQYF	TGTGCCAGCAAAAGAGGCCGCTCCTACGAGCAGTACTTC
TRBD1	14	TRBV5-1	.	TRBJ1-2	CASRTDRDRDGYTF	TGCGCCAGCAGAACCGACAGGGACCGGGATGGCTACACCTTC
.	17	TRBV7-9	.	TRBJ1-4	CASSLAGWGATNEKLFF	TGTGCCAGCAGCTTAGCAGGGTGGGGAGCAACTAATGAAAAACTGTTTTTT
.	14	TRBV5-1	.	TRBJ1-4	CASSLGILSEKLFF	TGCGCCAGCAGCTTGGGTATCCTAAGTGAAAAACTGTTTTTT
.	16	TRBV4-3	.	TRBJ2-7	CARSQDGGGFSYEQYF	TGCGCCCGCAGCCAAGATGGTGGAGGTTTTTCCTACGAGCAGTACTTC
TRBD1	17	TRBV7-2	.	TRBJ2-5	CASSLRYRTGGRETQYF	TGTGCCAGCAGCCTCCGATACCGGACAGGGGGCAGAGAGACCCAGTACTTC
TRBD1	16	TRBV4-1	.	TRBJ2-7	CASSQDRGQSYYEQYF	TGCGCCAGCAGCCAAGATCGGGGACAGTCGTACTACGAGCAGTACTTC
TRBD1	18	TRBV9	.	TRBJ1-4	CASSGGKHDRGTNEKLFF	TGTGCCAGCAGCGGGGGAAAACATGACAGGGGGACTAATGAAAAACTGTTTTTT
TRBD1	16	TRBV7-9	.	TRBJ1-1	CARRRALGQRNTEAFF	TGTGCCCGCCGCCGAGCTTTGGGACAGAGAAACACTGAAGCTTTCTTT
TRBD1	14	TRBV12-5	.	TRBJ1-1	CASGGGQGDREAFF	TGTGCTAGTGGTGGAGGACAGGGGGATCGTGAAGCTTTCTTT
TRBD1	15	TRBV6-5	.	TRBJ1-1	CASSSRTGLNTEAFF	TGTGCCAGCAGTTCTCGGACAGGCCTGAACACTGAAGCTTTCTTT
TRBD1	14	TRBV7-9	.	TRBJ2-3	CASSWDSSVRTQYF	TGTGCCAGCAGCTGGGACAGTTCAGTGCGGACGCAGTATTTT
TRBD2	14	TRBV6-4	.	TRBJ2-1	CASSGLAGNNEQFF	TGTGCCAGCAGCGGACTAGCGGGTAACAATGAGCAGTTCTTC
.	16	TRBV5-5	.	TRBJ1-1	CASSSWTDLQNTEAFF	TGTGCCAGCAGCTCGTGGACAGACCTCCAGAACACTGAAGCTTTCTTT
TRBD1	14	TRBV5-4	once	TRBJ1-2	CASSLPGGDYGYPF	TGTGCCAGCAGTCTTCCAGGGGGCGACTATGGCTACCCCTTC
.	14	TRBV7-9	.	TRBJ1-2	CASSSPGSGYGYTF	TGTGCCAGCAGCTCTCCGGGGTCCGGATATGGCTACACCTTC
.	18	TRBV5-1	.	TRBJ1-1	CASSLDPGSGSKNTEAFF	TGCGCCAGCAGCTTGGATCCCGGGTCCGGGAGTAAGAACACTGAAGCTTTCTTT
TRBD1	14	TRBV10-3	.	TRBJ1-1	CAISEAGGDTEAFF	TGTGCCATCAGTGAGGCAGGGGGTGACACTGAAGCTTTCTTT
TRBD1	16	TRBV5-1	few	TRBJ1-3	CASSFEGALSGNTIYF	TGCGCCAGCAGCTTTGAGGGGGCGCTCTCTGGAAACACCATATATTTT
TRBD2	16	TRBV6-4	.	TRBJ2-7	CASSDCCGGLSYEQYF	TGTGCCAGCAGTGACTGCTGCGGGGGGCTCTCCTACGAGCAGTACTTC
.	15	TRBV4-2	few	TRBJ2-5	CASSRVLPIQETQYF	TGTGCCAGCAGCCGAGTCTTGCCCATCCAAGAGACCCAGTACTTC
TRBD1	15	TRBV30	.	TRBJ2-7	CAWSNWGTGSYEQYF	TGTGCCTGGAGTAACTGGGGGACAGGATCCTACGAGCAGTACTTC
TRBD1	15	TRBV27	.	TRBJ2-7	CASSHTQGPTYEQYF	TGTGCCAGCAGTCACACACAGGGGCCTACCTACGAGCAGTACTTC
TRBD1	16	TRBV4-3	.	TRBJ2-3	CASSQEYGTVTDTQYF	TGCGCCAGCAGCCAAGAATACGGGACAGTTACAGATACGCAGTATTTT
.	13	TRBV14	.	TRBJ2-1	CASSQDRVNEQFF	TGTGCCAGCAGCCAAGACAGGGTCAATGAGCAGTTCTTC
TRBD1	12	TRBV7-3	few	TRBJ1-1	CASSQGQGEAFF	TGTGCCAGCAGCCAGGGACAGGGTGAAGCTTTCTTT
TRBD1	13	TRBV6-1	.	TRBJ1-2	CASTHRGNYGYTF	TGTGCCAGCACGCACAGGGGAAACTATGGCTACACCTTC
TRBD1	16	TRBV7-9	.	TRBJ2-2	CASSSTGGHNTGELFF	TGTGCCAGCAGCTCAACAGGGGGCCATAACACCGGGGAGCTGTTTTTT
.	17	TRBV9	.	TRBJ1-2	CASSVSREDILNYGYTF	TGTGCCAGCAGCGTTTCTCGCGAGGATATACTTAACTATGGCTACACCTTC
TRBD2	13	TRBV2	.	TRBJ2-1	CASTAGKEGRQFF	TGTGCCAGCACAGCGGGAAAAGAGGGTCGACAGTTCTTC
.	14	TRBV6-5	.	TRBJ1-4	CASSTMPGDEKLFF	TGTGCCAGCAGTACGATGCCGGGGGATGAAAAACTGTTTTTT
TRBD1	15	TRBV6-5	.	TRBJ1-5	CASRLTGTGDQPQHF	TGTGCCAGCAGGCTGACCGGGACAGGTGATCAGCCCCAGCATTTT
TRBD1	17	TRBV19	.	TRBJ2-5	CASSMGLRQGSPGTQYF	TGTGCCAGTAGTATGGGGCTTCGACAGGGCTCGCCCGGGACCCAGTACTTC
.	16	TRBV5-1	few	TRBJ2-1	CASSQNTGSSHNEQFF	TGCGCCAGCAGTCAAAATACAGGGTCGAGTCACAATGAGCAGTTCTTC
TRBD1	14	TRBV27	.	TRBJ1-1	CASSLGQGLTEAFF	TGTGCCAGCAGTTTAGGACAGGGTCTCACTGAAGCTTTCTTT
.	16	TRBV9	.	TRBJ2-3	CASSVEAGSGTDTQYF	TGTGCCAGCAGCGTAGAGGCGGGGTCGGGCACAGATACGCAGTATTTT
.	17	TRBV5-1	.	TRBJ1-3	CASSLKPQGVAGNTIYF	TGCGCCAGCTCCCTGAAACCACAGGGCGTAGCTGGAAACACCATATATTTT
TRBD1	14	TRBV2	.	TRBJ1-4	CASTRGLGNEKLFF	TGTGCCAGCACCAGGGGGCTTGGTAATGAAAAACTGTTTTTT
.	13	TRBV11-3	.	TRBJ1-1	CASSLEFGTEAFF	TGTGCCAGCAGCTTAGAATTCGGGACTGAAGCTTTCTTT
.	14	TRBV19	once	TRBJ1-4	CASRNGGSGEKLFF	TGTGCCAGTAGAAACGGGGGTTCGGGCGAAAAACTGTTTTTT
TRBD2	19	TRBV9	few	TRBJ2-1	CASSVASSGRAFAYNEQFF	TGTGCCAGCAGCGTAGCTTCTAGCGGGAGGGCGTTCGCCTACAATGAGCAGTTCTTC
.	15	TRBV5-6	.	TRBJ1-6	CASSYREGSNSPLHF	TGTGCCAGCAGTTACAGGGAAGGAAGTAATTCACCCCTCCACTTT
TRBD1	15	TRBV19	.	TRBJ1-5	CASIPTGGLYQPQHF	TGTGCCAGTATCCCGACAGGGGGCCTATATCAGCCCCAGCATTTT
.	13	TRBV4-3	.	TRBJ2-7	CASSQGRSFEQYF	TGCGCCAGCAGCCAAGGGAGGTCTTTCGAGCAGTACTTC
.	13	TRBV5-6	.	TRBJ2-5	CASSPPGPKTQYF	TGTGCCAGCAGCCCACCTGGCCCCAAGACCCAGTACTTC
.	12	TRBV27	.	TRBJ2-7	CASSSRGYEQYF	TGTGCCAGCAGTTCGCGGGGTTACGAGCAGTACTTC
TRBD2	17	TRBV30	.	TRBJ2-1	CAWTSGPGLAVYNEQFF	TGTGCCTGGACCTCTGGTCCGGGACTAGCAGTATACAATGAGCAGTTCTTC
.	20	TRBV30	.	TRBJ2-3	CAWSATGGVWGLAVTDTQYF	TGTGCCTGGAGTGCTACAGGGGGCGTGTGGGGACTAGCCGTTACAGATACGCAGTATTTT
.	16	TRBV5-6	.	TRBJ1-5	CASSGYSGAVDQPQHF	TGTGCCAGCAGCGGCTACTCAGGGGCAGTGGATCAGCCCCAGCATTTT
TRBD2	14	TRBV27	.	TRBJ2-7	CASTSGGDGYEQYF	TGTGCCAGCACCTCGGGGGGGGATGGCTACGAGCAGTACTTC
TRBD1	15	TRBV5-6	.	TRBJ2-1	CASSLWDRDGNEQFF	TGTGCCAGCAGCTTGTGGGACAGGGACGGCAATGAGCAGTTCTTC